The 5 T cell receptor beta chains in this list originate from one sample, sequenced in a study of T cell repertoires in cytomegalovirus infection. Each CDR3 protein is one row after TCRdb ran MiXCR on the reads. The profile shows roughly 920,000 distinct CDR3 sequences, around 31% of them singletons. These receptors lack a known antigen. This sample comprised cultured CD8+ T cells from PBMCs, obtained from culture after CMV antigen stimulation. These receptors were collected from a human donor in good health (CMV status not recorded). Some clones in this sample may be carry-over from other donors' samples.

In regard to this clonotype: Germline and junction disagree at one end, which may indicate a read error. The rearrangement joins TRBV7-8 to TRBJ2-1, with a weak D call TRBD2 (8 bases). The CDR3 extends over 15 amino acids. Germline CDR1 and CDR2: SGHVS and FQNEAQ. The CDR3 region has the DNA TGTGTCAGCTACGAGGGGGCGGGGGGTTACAATGAGCAGTTCTTC. Translating gives CVSYEGAGGYNEQFF.

This chain connects TRBV6-5 to TRBJ2-1; D is ambiguous. Trimming pared 2 bases from V and 8 bases from J, leaving 16 bases between. Germline V gene sequence: CDR1 MNHEY, CDR2 SVGAGI. The CDR3 extends over 15 amino acids. For the CDR3, the DNA is TGTGCCAGCAGTTACCGATTACAAGACCGGGATGAGCAGTTCTTC. This gives the protein CASSYRLQDRDEQFF.

The rearrangement links TRBV6-6 to TRBJ2-7; the match to TRBD1 covers 7 bases. Germline V CDR1 and CDR2: MNHNY, SVGAGI (reference sequence). There are 14 residues in the CDR3. V shed 4 bases and J 3 bases; nucleotides not matched to a gene: 6. In nucleotides, the CDR3 is TGTGCCAGCAGTTTCCGGGACAGAGTCTACGAGCAGTACGTC. Protein sequence: CASSFRDRVYEQYV.

This sequence joins TRBV6-6 and TRBJ1-1; D might be TRBD1 (6 bases). CDR1 MNHNY and CDR2 SVGAGI come from the germline V gene (reference sequence). V shed 6 bases and J shed 3 bases, with 14 bases lying between them. The CDR3 has 14 amino acids. The CDR3 DNA follows: TGTGCCAGCAGCGGACAGCCCGTACACACTGAAGCTTTCTTT. Its protein is CASSGQPVHTEAFF.

This clonotype has just a few counts. The chain recombines TRBV12-3 or TRBV12-4 with TRBJ1-2, with D tentatively TRBD1 (6 bases). The CDR3 sequence is 17 residues long. Trimming left V 3 bases short and J 5 bases short, with 22 bases between. The CDR3 is CASSFNRDTVPFYGYTF. The CDR3 DNA is TGTGCCAGCAGTTTTAACCGGGACACCGTTCCCTTTTATGGCTACACCTTC.